Listed below are T cell receptor beta chains from one sample, sequenced in a study of chemoradiotherapy in HPV16-positive cancers. Profiling relied on immunoSEQ multiplex PCR, and the TCRdb table lists in-frame clones only, not all of them. Of thousands of clones in the sample, approximately 79% were seen once. Sequencing used tumor tissue, obtained from a patient who underwent chemoradiotherapy. All receptors derive from a human donor with HPV-associated anogenital cancer. Each CDR3 is given with its conserved first and last residue. A D gene is named only where the DNA matches it firmly. The size of a clone is reported for some rows only, either as once, few or many, or as a class for expanded clones.

>TRBD1|TRBJ2-1|TRBV5-8|NA
CASSSGTGGFSSYNEQFF
TGTGCCAGCAGCTCCGGGACAGGGGGGTTTAGCTCCTACAATGAGCAGTTCTTC
>NA|TRBJ1-2|TRBV7-6|NA
CASSLYGYTF
TGTGCCAGCAGCTTATATGGCTACACCTTC
>NA|TRBJ2-7|TRBV27|NA
CASSFSGYEQYF
TGTGCCAGCAGTTTTTCCGGGTACGAGCAGTACTTC
>TRBD1|TRBJ1-5|TRBV4-1|once
CASSPTWTGGPNQPQHF
TGCGCCAGCAGCCCCACATGGACAGGGGGCCCAAATCAGCCCCAGCATTTT
>NA|TRBJ1-2|TRBV5-6|NA
CASSSTGDGYTF
TGTGCCAGCAGCTCCACGGGGGACGGCTACACCTTC
>TRBD1|TRBJ1-4|TRBV5-5|NA
CASNPGTAGEKLFF
TGTGCCAGCAACCCCGGGACAGCGGGGGAAAAACTGTTTTTT
>NA|TRBJ2-7|TRBV29-1|NA
CSVVMGLGNRVDEQYF
TGCAGCGTTGTCATGGGACTGGGGAACCGAGTCGACGAGCAGTACTTC
>NA|TRBJ1-2|TRBV6-6|NA
CASSYSSLGGEGYTF
TGTGCCAGCAGTTACTCGAGTCTGGGGGGGGAGGGCTACACCTTC
>NA|TRBJ1-4|TRBV12-5|NA
CASGSLANEKLFF
TGTGCTAGTGGTTCTTTGGCTAATGAAAAACTGTTTTTT
>TRBD2|TRBJ2-5|TRBV12-5|NA
CASGPSGGKETQYF
TGTGCTAGTGGTCCAAGCGGGGGGAAAGAGACCCAGTACTTC
>NA|TRBJ1-3|TRBV10-2|NA
CATWPELLSGNTIYF
TGCGCCACCTGGCCGGAGTTGCTCTCTGGAAACACCATATATTTT
>NA|TRBJ1-2|TRBV6-6|NA
CASSYPGAGYTF
TGTGCCAGCAGTTACCCAGGGGCTGGCTACACCTTC
>TRBD1|TRBJ2-6|TRBV6-5|few
CASSYSRGSGANVLTF
TGTGCCAGCAGTTACTCCAGGGGGTCTGGGGCCAACGTCCTGACTTTC
>NA|TRBJ2-2|TRBV11-2|large
CASSLVTQTGELFF
TGTGCCAGCAGCTTAGTAACGCAGACCGGGGAGCTGTTTTTT
>TRBD1|TRBJ2-1|TRBV10-2|NA
CASRAGTGGDEQFF
TGCGCCAGCAGAGCCGGGACAGGGGGAGATGAGCAGTTCTTC
>NA|TRBJ2-7|TRBV5-4|NA
CASTATGAEQYF
TGTGCCAGCACCGCGACAGGAGCTGAGCAGTACTTC
>TRBD1|TRBJ1-2|TRBV6-1|NA
CASSELGTVYYGYTF
TGTGCCAGCAGTGAACTCGGGACAGTCTACTATGGCTACACCTTC
>NA|TRBJ2-3|TRBV18|NA
CASSPTRGRADTQYF
TGTGCCAGCTCACCGACCAGGGGAAGGGCAGATACGCAGTATTTT
>NA|TRBJ2-3|TRBV2|NA
CASLGSVSTDTQYF
TGTGCCAGCTTAGGGTCAGTAAGCACAGATACGCAGTATTTT
>NA|TRBJ1-1|TRBV20-1|NA
CSATPRGEAFF
TGCAGTGCTACGCCCAGGGGTGAAGCTTTCTTT
>NA|TRBJ1-6|TRBV12-1|medium-sized
CASRLGPAGSSSYNSPLHF
TGTGCCAGCAGACTTGGGCCGGCAGGTAGTAGCTCCTATAATTCACCCCTCCACTTT
>NA|TRBJ2-1|TRBV4-1|NA
CASSQGVTYNEQFF
TGCGCCAGCAGCCAAGGGGTTACCTACAATGAGCAGTTCTTC
>NA|TRBJ1-4|TRBV7-6|NA
CASSSWEKLFF
TGTGCCAGCAGCTCCTGGGAAAAACTGTTTTTT
>NA|TRBJ2-1|TRBV7-9|NA
CASSLDVAPSNEQFF
TGTGCCAGCAGCTTAGACGTGGCCCCGAGTAATGAGCAGTTCTTC
>TRBD1|TRBJ2-3|TRBV11-1|NA
CASSLVGTGLTDTQYF
TGTGCCAGCAGCTTAGTGGGGACAGGGCTCACAGATACGCAGTATTTT
>NA|TRBJ1-6|TRBV5-5|NA
CASSLQEPNNSPLHF
TGTGCCAGCAGCTTGCAGGAACCGAATAATTCACCCCTCCACTTT
>TRBD1|TRBJ2-7|TRBV9|NA
CASSGGQRSSYEQYF
TGTGCCAGCAGCGGGGGACAGCGGAGCTCCTACGAGCAGTACTTC
>NA|TRBJ1-2|TRBV28|few
CASSGPGPIGYTF
TGTGCCAGCAGTGGCCCTGGACCCATTGGCTACACCTTC